This is a list of T cell receptor beta chains from one sample in a study of response to subunit inactivated influenza vaccine. TCRdb re-derived calls from the RT-PCR reads in MiXCR, one entry per CDR3 protein. The data show 500,000 or so distinct CDR3 sequences, more than 15% seen once. The sample in question was CD4+ T cells sorted from PBMCs, obtained roughly 24 months after vaccination. The receptors were sampled from a man aged 45 to 75 who received an inactivated influenza vaccine. CDR3s include the opening cysteine and the closing phenylalanine or tryptophan. D genes are given only for firm matches. Clone size, where shown, is once, few, many, or a class for clones that have expanded.

DNA: TGTGCCAGCAGCTCACTAGCGGGGAACCAAGAGACCCAGTACTTC
CDR3: CASSSLAGNQETQYF
J: TRBJ2-5
D: TRBD2
size: -
V: TRBV5-4

DNA: TGTGCCAGCAGTGCATCGGACAGGGGATCTTTTGGCTACACCTTC
CDR3: CASSASDRGSFGYTF
J: TRBJ1-2
D: TRBD1
size: -
V: TRBV27

DNA: TGTGCCAGCAGCGTCCGGGACAGCCAAGAGACCCAGTACTTC
CDR3: CASSVRDSQETQYF
J: TRBJ2-5
D: TRBD1
size: -
V: TRBV5-8

DNA: TGTGCCAGCAGTTACTCGCGACAGGGGAGCACTGAAGCTTTCTTT
CDR3: CASSYSRQGSTEAFF
J: TRBJ1-1
D: TRBD1
size: few
V: TRBV6-5

DNA: TGTGCCAGTTTTCCGGGACAAAACACTGAAGCTTTCTTT
CDR3: CASFPGQNTEAFF
J: TRBJ1-1
D: -
size: -
V: TRBV5-5

DNA: TGTGCCAGCAGTTTAGCGCGGACTAGCGGCTTCACAGATACGCAGTATTTT
CDR3: CASSLARTSGFTDTQYF
J: TRBJ2-3
D: TRBD2
size: few
V: TRBV28

DNA: TGTGCCAGCAGTCACGGACTGACCTCCTACGAGCAGTACTTC
CDR3: CASSHGLTSYEQYF
J: TRBJ2-7
D: -
size: many
V: TRBV3-1

DNA: TGTGCCAGCAGCTTCCAGGCGCTGGGGGATACGCAGTATTTT
CDR3: CASSFQALGDTQYF
J: TRBJ2-3
D: -
size: few
V: TRBV5-5

DNA: TGCAGTGCAACGGGTGGAGGGGATGGAGAGACCCAGTACTTC
CDR3: CSATGGGDGETQYF
J: TRBJ2-5
D: -
size: few
V: TRBV20-1

DNA: TGTGCCAGCTCACCCGGGCCCGAAAGCTACACCTTC
CDR3: CASSPGPESYTF
J: TRBJ1-2
D: -
size: -
V: TRBV18

DNA: TGTGCCATCAGTGAGTCAGGGGAGCAGCCCCAGCATTTT
CDR3: CAISESGEQPQHF
J: TRBJ1-5
D: -
size: -
V: TRBV10-3

DNA: TGTGCCAGCAGTTACGCCCGGAAGACAGGGTTCGCCCCTAATCAGCCCCAGCATTTT
CDR3: CASSYARKTGFAPNQPQHF
J: TRBJ1-5
D: TRBD1
size: many
V: TRBV6-2/TRBV6-3

DNA: TGTGCCAGCAGTTCCGGACAGGATTGGGATGAGCAGTTCTTC
CDR3: CASSSGQDWDEQFF
J: TRBJ2-1
D: TRBD1
size: few
V: TRBV12-3/TRBV12-4

DNA: TGTGCCAGCAGTTCACCATTACAGGGATTCGGCTACGAGCAGTACTTC
CDR3: CASSSPLQGFGYEQYF
J: TRBJ2-7
D: -
size: few
V: TRBV12-3/TRBV12-4

DNA: TGCAGTGCAGATCAACCGTCAGGTGCAAGCACAGATACGCAGTATTTT
CDR3: CSADQPSGASTDTQYF
J: TRBJ2-3
D: -
size: -
V: TRBV20-1

DNA: TGTGCCAGCAGTTCCGCGTCCCTAGCGGCCACAGATACGCAGTATTTT
CDR3: CASSSASLAATDTQYF
J: TRBJ2-3
D: TRBD2
size: few
V: TRBV3-1